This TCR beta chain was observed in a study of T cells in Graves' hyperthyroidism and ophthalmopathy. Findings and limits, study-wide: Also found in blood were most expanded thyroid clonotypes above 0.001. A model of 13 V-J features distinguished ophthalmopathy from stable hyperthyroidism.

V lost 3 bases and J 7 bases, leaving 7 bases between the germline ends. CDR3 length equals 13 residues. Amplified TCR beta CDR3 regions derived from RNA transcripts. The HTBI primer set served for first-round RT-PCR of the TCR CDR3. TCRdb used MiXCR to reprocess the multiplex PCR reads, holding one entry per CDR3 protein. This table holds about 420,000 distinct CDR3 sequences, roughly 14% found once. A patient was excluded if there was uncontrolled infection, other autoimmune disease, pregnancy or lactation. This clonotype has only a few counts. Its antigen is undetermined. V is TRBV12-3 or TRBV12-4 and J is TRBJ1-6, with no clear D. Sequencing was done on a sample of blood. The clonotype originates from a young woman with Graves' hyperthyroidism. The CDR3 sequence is CASSLNVNSPLHF. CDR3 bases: TGTGCCAGCAGTTTGAACGTGAATTCACCCCTCCACTTT.